This TCR beta chain comes out of a study of a mutant IDH1 vaccine in newly diagnosed glioma. Study details: Eight vaccinations went to patients in weeks 1, 3, 5, 7, 11, 15, 19, 23.

CDR3 length: 13 residues. V lost 5 bases to trimming and J lost 5 bases, with 12 bases between them. From germline, CDR1 is MNHEY and CDR2 SMNVEV (reference sequence). Time point: week 11, during vaccination. The study gave 300 ug of mutant IDH1 20-mer peptide per vaccine dose, with topical imiquimod. TCRdb's table, derived via immunoSEQ multiplex PCR, lists solely in-frame clones and lacks some. The repertoire holds 120,000 or so clones, with around 80% as singletons. In its sample, this clone is medium-sized (0.01 to 0.1%). Its specificity is not known. The genes are TRBV27 and TRBJ2-5; D is perhaps TRBD1 (6 bases). The TCR sequence derives from a middle-aged man with glioma. The sample in question was PBMCs, obtained from a glioma patient whose treatment included an IDH1 peptide vaccine. Written as DNA, the CDR3 is TGTGCCAGCAGTCCGGGACAACGGGAGACCCAGTACTTC. It translates to CASSPGQRETQYF.